This TCR beta chain was documented in a study of sequential checkpoint blockade in melanoma. About the study: First-line arms were nivolumab then ipilimumab, or the reverse, randomized 1:1. After both sequences, patients received maintenance nivolumab.

Treatment denoted: randomized to nivolumab then ipilimumab (arm A) or the reverse (arm B). DNA-damaging chemotherapy had not been given to any patient beforehand. PBMC sorting kept live CD3+CD8+ cells without CD19 or CD56. Produced via immunoSEQ multiplex PCR; TCRdb's table is partial and in-frame only. The repertoire holds roughly 17,000 clones, with roughly 73% as singletons. The sample consisted of CD8+ T cells sorted from blood (inferred from file names), taken from a patient given nivolumab and ipilimumab in sequence. The receptor was isolated from a human donor with melanoma.

The CDR3 loop is CASSLQGSSNSPLHF. CDR3 coding DNA: TGTGCCAGCAGCTTGCAGGGTAGTAGTAATTCACCCCTCCACTTT. This chain links TRBV7-9 with TRBJ1-6; TRBD1 is a possible D gene (5 bases). V shed 3 bases and J shed 6 bases, with 12 bases lying between them. Per germline, CDR1 SEHNR and CDR2 FQNEAQ (reference sequence). The CDR3 contains 15 residues.